Listed below are T cell receptor beta chains from one sample, sequenced in a study of B cell selection in AIRE deficiency. Repertoires were generated with immunoSEQ multiplex PCR, while TCRdb's copy carries only in-frame clones and drops some. The sample has roughly 26,000 clones, 80% to 95% seen once. The sequenced material came from CD4+CD25+ Tregs sorted from PBMCs. The receptors come from a human donor in good health. The CDR3 runs from the conserved cysteine through the conserved F or W. The order of the fields is V gene, J gene, CDR3 protein.

>TRBV28|TRBJ1-1
CASSLGTGGFEAFF
>TRBV5-6|TRBJ2-7
CASSSTGPSFLYF
>TRBV27|TRBJ2-3
CASSLSIRGGITDTQYF
>TRBV5-1|TRBJ1-5
CASSLEGYSNQPQHF
>TRBV5-4|TRBJ2-1
CASSLATVYNEQFF
>TRBV27|TRBJ2-1
CASSPRTGSYNEQFF
>TRBV9|TRBJ2-3
CASSVRDSTDTQYF
>TRBV11-2|TRBJ2-7
CASSLFRGGEQYF
>TRBV21-1|TRBJ1-4
CASSRGSCNEKLFF
>TRBV6-1|TRBJ1-6
CASSELGSGVKYSPLHF
>TRBV29-1|TRBJ2-3
CSVRLVVADTQYF
>TRBV5-1|TRBJ2-3
CASSLIRGAGTDTQYF
>TRBV21-1|TRBJ1-1
CASSTDRGLNTEAFF
>TRBV6-5|TRBJ1-5
CASSYLQGRQPQHF
>TRBV9|TRBJ1-5
CASSVEGSGQPQHF
>TRBV5-1|TRBJ1-1
CASSLQLGTEAFF
>TRBV7-2|TRBJ1-3
CASSPGRVFSGNTIYF
>TRBV30|TRBJ2-1
CAWSVPGLARDNEQFF
>TRBV5-1|TRBJ1-4
CASSSGTGGGYQLNEKLFF
>TRBV28|TRBJ1-6
CASIGTGVSPLHF
>TRBV29-1|TRBJ1-1
CSARQGVTEAFF
>TRBV11-2|TRBJ2-7
CASSPPLGTSGALEQYF
>TRBV10-3|TRBJ2-7
CAISEYTGGNEQYF
>TRBV10-3|TRBJ2-5
CAISEGRGREETQYF
>TRBV9|TRBJ1-6
CASSVRDSNSPLHF
>TRBV15|TRBJ2-2
CATSRPGTANTGELFF
>TRBV2|TRBJ1-2
CASSEADTGGYTF
>TRBV5-1|TRBJ2-1
CASFSQDEQFF
>TRBV7-3|TRBJ1-1
CASSLAPNTEAFF
>TRBV5-1|TRBJ1-2
CASSLRGVDGYTF
>TRBV11-2|TRBJ1-1
CASSPVGGAVTEAFF
>TRBV7-2|TRBJ1-2
CASSLWLYGYTF
>TRBV20-1|TRBJ2-7
CSAIREHEQYF
>TRBV6-1|TRBJ2-7
CASSEPLSGTGREQYF
>TRBV7-3|TRBJ2-7
CASRQGQGGSYEQYF
>TRBV7-2|TRBJ1-3
CASSPPGSGNTIYF
>TRBV6-7|TRBJ1-3
CASSCRRVVDSGNTIYF
>TRBV7-8|TRBJ2-3
CASSLIERGGPADTQYF
>TRBV5-4|TRBJ1-4
CASSLEGKTNEKLFF
>TRBV4-2|TRBJ2-1
CASSQEGQLTYNEQFF
>TRBV5-1|TRBJ1-6
CASSLGRGGGAGNSPLHF
>TRBV9|TRBJ1-2
CASSPMEVGGYTF
>TRBV6-5|TRBJ1-5
CASSRIRGINQPQHF
>TRBV4-3|TRBJ2-1
CASSQDRDMYNEQFF